A single sample is the source of the 14 T cell receptor beta chains below, sequenced in a study of OX40 agonist ivuxolimab in advanced cancers. Clones were read by immunoSEQ multiplex PCR, and TCRdb kept only the in-frame ones, dropping some. The sample contains 55,000 to 75,000 clones, around 86% of which appear only once. The sample in question was CD4+ or CD8+ T cells sorted from blood, obtained in a trial of the OX40 agonist ivuxolimab. These TCRs come from an adult with an advanced solid tumor such as melanoma, head and neck, liver or kidney cancer.

The chain carries TRBV5-1 and TRBJ1-4, with 7 nucleotides matching TRBD1. The CDR3 consists of 13 residues. Germline loops: CDR1 SGHRS, CDR2 YFSETQ. The V gene end was trimmed by 4 bases and the J gene end by 4 bases; junction bases not matched to a gene: 1. The CDR3: CASSGDSNEKLFF. Here the CDR3 DNA reads TGCGCCAGCAGCGGGGACAGTAATGAAAAACTGTTTTTT. The whole variable domain, filled in from reference TRBV5-1 and TRBJ1-4, reads KAGVTQTPRYLIKTRGQQVTLSCSPISGHRSVSWYQQTPGQGLQFLFEYFSETQRNKGNFPGRFSGRQFSNSRSEMNVSTLELGDSALYLCASSGDSNEKLFFGSGTQLSVL.

The V and J genes are TRBV4-1 and TRBJ1-3; D gene unclear. Germline V gives CDR1 MGHRA, CDR2 YSYEKL. This CDR3 region has 15 residues. V gave up 2 bases and J gave up 6 bases, with 14 bases separating them. For the CDR3, the DNA is TGCGCCAGCAGCCAACCATTCCAGGTGGAAAACACCATATATTTT. Amino acids: CASSQPFQVENTIYF.

Turning to this clone: An end of the junction does not agree with germline; a read error may underlie this. The chain uses TRBV19 and TRBJ1-5; D is unclear. The CDR3 runs to 13 residues. The V gene's germline CDR1 is LNHDA and CDR2 SQIVND (reference sequence). CDR3 in amino acids: CASGMQVNQPQHF. DNA of the CDR3: TGTGCCAGTGGTATGCAGGTTAATCAGCCCCAGCATTTT.

The chain couples TRBV5-8 to TRBJ1-1; 11 bases agree with TRBD1. The CDR3 length is 18 residues. Germline V CDR1 and CDR2: SGHTS, YDEGEE. Trimming at V came to 0 bases and at J to 3 bases, leaving 10 bases not matched to a gene. CDR3 amino acids: CASSLGPGQGGRYTEAFF. CDR3 nucleotide sequence: TGTGCCAGCAGCTTGGGTCCGGGACAGGGGGGAAGGTACACTGAAGCTTTCTTT.

The chain employs TRBV18 and TRBJ1-4; TRBD1 is a possible D gene (5 bases). CDR1 is KGHSH, CDR2 LQKENI, per germline. Trimming took 0 bases from V and 5 from J, leaving 7 bases between them. This CDR3 has 14 residues. The CDR3 spells CASSPPWGNEKLFF. The CDR3 DNA reads TGTGCCAGCTCACCACCTTGGGGGAATGAAAAACTGTTTTTT.

V usage is TRBV9 and J usage is TRBJ2-1; TRBD1 matches at 7 bases. V lost 2 bases to trimming and J lost 0 bases; unmatched junction nucleotides: 8. Germline CDR1 reads SGDLS; CDR2 reads YYNGEE. CDR3 length: 17 residues. This CDR3 reads CASSVHPGTDSYNEQFF. CDR3 in DNA: TGTGCCAGCAGCGTCCACCCCGGGACAGACTCCTACAATGAGCAGTTCTTC.

This chain links TRBV5-4 with TRBJ1-1; D unresolved. The CDR3 sequence is 14 residues long. Trimming removed 0 bases from V and 1 base from J, with 7 bases in between. CDR1 and CDR2 (germline): SGHNT, YYREEE (reference sequence). The CDR3 reads CASSLGRANTEAFF. The CDR3 DNA sequence: TGTGCCAGCAGCTTGGGGCGGGCGAACACTGAAGCTTTCTTT.

J is TRBJ2-5 and V is TRBV28; tentative D call: TRBD1 (6 bases). The germline CDR1 and CDR2 sequences are MDHEN and SYDVKM. Trimming shortened V by 4 bases and J by 0 bases, and 9 bases separated the two germline ends. This CDR3 is 14 amino acids long. The CDR3 DNA reads TGTGCCAGCAGTTACAGGGAGTACCAAGAGACCCAGTACTTC. Translated: CASSYREYQETQYF. Combining the CDR3 with reference TRBV28 and TRBJ2-5 gives the whole variable domain DVKVTQSSRYLVKRTGEKVFLECVQDMDHENMFWYRQDPGLGLRLIYFSYDVKMKEKGDIPEGYSVSREKKERFSLILESASTNQTSMYLCASSYREYQETQYFGPGTRLLVL.

The J gene is TRBJ1-2, the V gene TRBV30; perhaps TRBD1 as D (5 bases). The CDR3 covers 14 residues. Trimming shortened V by 0 bases and J by 4 bases, and 12 bases separated the two germline ends. Germline V lookup: CDR1 GTSNPN, CDR2 SVGIG (reference sequence). The CDR3 coding sequence is TGTGCCTGGAGTGTGTGGGGCGCGGGCTATGGCTACACCTTC. This gives the protein CAWSVWGAGYGYTF.

This chain links TRBV18 with TRBJ1-2; D is undetermined. V shed 0 bases and J shed 4 bases, with 6 bases lying between them. This CDR3 region has 13 residues. The germline V gene has CDR1 KGHSH and CDR2 LQKENI. CDR3 amino acids: CASSPPIVYGYTF. CDR3 DNA sequence: TGTGCCAGCTCACCACCGATCGTCTATGGCTACACCTTC.

This chain joins TRBV5-1 and TRBJ2-1; tentatively, D is TRBD2 (6 bases). The V end lost 0 bases, the J end lost 5 bases, and 18 bases lay between the germline ends. Germline loops: CDR1 SGHRS, CDR2 YFSETQ. The CDR3 loop spans 17 amino acids. The CDR3 DNA reads TGCGCCAGCAGCTTGGGCCTCAGGGCTCGGAGGGACAATGAGCAGTTCTTC. It codes for CASSLGLRARRDNEQFF.

The V call is TRBV10-1, the J call TRBJ2-1, with TRBD1 as a possible D gene (5 bases). The CDR3 sequence is 14 residues long. Germline V gene data show CDR1 as WNHNN and CDR2 as SYGVQD (reference sequence). Trimming left V 0 bases short and J 6 bases short, with 9 bases between. The CDR3 loop reads CASSESTARNEQFF. The CDR3 DNA reads as TGCGCCAGCAGTGAGTCGACAGCCCGCAATGAGCAGTTCTTC.

This clone occurred once. V and J are TRBV6-1 and TRBJ2-6; the D is unclear. This CDR3 comprises 14 residues. Germline lookup yields CDR1 MNHNS and CDR2 SASEGT. Trimming cost V 7 bases and J 0 bases, with 7 bases left between them. In DNA, the CDR3 is TGTGCCAGCATCTGGAGCTCTGGGGCCAACGTCCTGACTTTC. It is translated as CASIWSSGANVLTF.

The chain couples TRBV6-5 to TRBJ1-2; 8 nucleotides agree with TRBD1. J was trimmed by 4 bases and V by 5 bases; bases with no gene match: 3. The length of the CDR3 is 13 residues. Germline V gene sequence: CDR1 MNHEY, CDR2 SVGAGI. CDR3 amino acids: CASSAGQVYGYTF. CDR3 nucleotides: TGTGCCAGCAGTGCGGGACAGGTCTATGGCTACACCTTC.